Included here is one T cell receptor beta chain sequence, with context. The data derive from a study of T cells in Graves' hyperthyroidism and ophthalmopathy. The TCR beta CDR3 regions underwent amplification using RNA transcripts as the source. With the HTBI primer set, the TCR CDR3 went through a first round of RT-PCR. In TCRdb, the multiplex PCR reads were re-called with MiXCR into one record per CDR3 protein. The sample has 300,000 to 400,000 distinct CDR3 sequences, roughly 14% seen once. Sequencing was carried out using blood. The TCR originated in a woman aged 25 to 45 with Graves' ophthalmopathy.

The CDR3 bases are TGTGCCAGCAGCGTGCGGGTTATCGGCTCTGGGGCCAACGTCCTGACTTTC. It translates to CASSVRVIGSGANVLTF. This sequence joins TRBV3-1 and TRBJ2-6; maybe TRBD2 (5 bases). CDR3 length: 17 residues. V was trimmed by 5 bases and J by 0 bases, leaving 14 bases between them. CDR1 is LGHDT, CDR2 YNNKEL, per germline (reference sequence).